This is a list of T cell receptor beta chains from one sample in a study of blood T cell repertoires in COVID-19. Profiled with immunoSEQ multiplex PCR; TCRdb holds only in-frame clones, not every one. The data contain about 190,000 clones, less than 85% of them singletons. The specimen was PBMCs or T cells enriched from blood (not recorded which). These receptors originate from a woman aged 25 to 39 who had recovered from COVID-19. Both conserved end residues are part of each CDR3. A D gene is named only where the DNA matches it firmly. Clone size, where shown, is once, few, many, or a class for clones that have expanded.

TRBV19	TRBJ1-1	-	-	TGTGCCAGTAGACACCCGTTCACTGAAGCTTTCTTT	CASRHPFTEAFF
TRBV11-2	TRBJ1-1	TRBD1	once	TGTGCCAGCAGCCCCGTGACAGGGAAGTACACTGAAGCTTTCTTT	CASSPVTGKYTEAFF
TRBV9	TRBJ1-1	TRBD1	-	TGTGCCAGCAGCGTACGGACAGGGGTTACTGAAGCTTTCTTT	CASSVRTGVTEAFF
TRBV11-2	TRBJ2-2	-	once	TGTGCCAGCAGCCCCGACTTGGCTTCCGGGGAGCTGTTTTTT	CASSPDLASGELFF
TRBV11-2	TRBJ1-1	-	-	TGTGCCAGTATCCATTCAGGGTTCGGCACTGAAGCTTTCTTT	CASIHSGFGTEAFF
TRBV30	TRBJ2-4	TRBD2	-	TGTGCCTGGAAAGATCATCGGGGCGGGAGGGCCAAAAACATTCAGTACTTC	CAWKDHRGGRAKNIQYF
TRBV19	TRBJ2-7	-	-	TGTGCCAGTAGTAACCAGCGGGCCCTCTACGAGCAGTACTTC	CASSNQRALYEQYF
TRBV5-1	TRBJ2-3	-	-	TGCGCCAGCAGTGTTTATGGCACAGATACGCAGTATTTT	CASSVYGTDTQYF
TRBV28	TRBJ1-1	-	-	TGTGCCAGCAGTTTCCCCCCCGCGGTTCTGAACACTGAAGCTTTCTTT	CASSFPPAVLNTEAFF
TRBV11-1	TRBJ2-7	-	-	TGTGCCAGCAGCTTTTACAGGGCTGACGAGCAGTACTTC	CASSFYRADEQYF
TRBV5-1	TRBJ1-2	-	-	TGCGCCAGCAGCTTGGTGAATGCAGGTCGAAACTATGGCTACACCTTC	CASSLVNAGRNYGYTF
TRBV6-1	TRBJ2-7	TRBD1	-	TGTGCCAGCAGTGAAGATGGGAGTGGGGGACAGGGCTCCGAGCAGTACTTC	CASSEDGSGGQGSEQYF
TRBV5-6	TRBJ1-2	-	-	TGTGCCAGCAGCTTAGTCTCAGGCTATGGCTACACCTTC	CASSLVSGYGYTF
TRBV7-6	TRBJ2-7	TRBD2	-	TGTGCCAGCAGCTTAAGTTTTGCGGGAGGTAACGAGCAGTACTTC	CASSLSFAGGNEQYF
TRBV19	TRBJ1-2	-	-	TGTGCCAGTAGTCCCCAGGGAGGGACAAACTATGGCTACACCTTC	CASSPQGGTNYGYTF
TRBV4-1	TRBJ2-2	-	-	TGCGCCAGCAGCCAAGATCGACTTGGAGGGTCATCGACCGGGGAGCTGTTTTTT	CASSQDRLGGSSTGELFF
TRBV3-1/TRBV3-2	TRBJ2-5	TRBD1	-	TGTGCCAGCAGCCCTAGTGACAGGGGGCCGTGGGGGGAGACCCAGTACTTC	CASSPSDRGPWGETQYF
TRBV3-1/TRBV3-2	TRBJ2-3	TRBD2	-	TGTGCCAGCAGCCGGACTAGTCTCTCAGATACGCAGTATTTT	CASSRTSLSDTQYF
TRBV5-1	TRBJ2-1	TRBD2	-	TGCGCCAGCAGCTTGAATGGGGGGGACCTAAGCTCCTACAATGAGCAGTTCTTC	CASSLNGGDLSSYNEQFF
TRBV10-3	TRBJ1-3	-	-	TGTGCCACCCGTCGGATGACAGAACTTTCTGGAAACACCATATATTTT	CATRRMTELSGNTIYF
TRBV28	TRBJ1-6	-	few	TGTGCCAGCAGACCGGACAGCAGCTCCTATAATTCACCCCTCCACTTT	CASRPDSSSYNSPLHF
TRBV2	TRBJ2-7	-	-	TGTGCCAGCAACCGGGACACCGCCTACGAGCAGTACTTC	CASNRDTAYEQYF
TRBV28	TRBJ2-7	-	-	TGTGCCAGCAGTTTAACAGGATACTCCTACGAGCAGTACTTC	CASSLTGYSYEQYF
TRBV7-9	TRBJ1-6	-	few	TGTGCCAGCAGCTTAGCGGGACAAAATTCACCCCTCCACTTT	CASSLAGQNSPLHF
TRBV7-2	TRBJ2-7	TRBD2	-	TGTGCCAGCAGTCAACCACTAGCGGAATCCTACGAGCAGTACTTC	CASSQPLAESYEQYF
TRBV9	TRBJ1-6	-	-	TGTGCCAGCAGCGTATCCGGGTACGATTCACCCCTCCACTTT	CASSVSGYDSPLHF
TRBV19	TRBJ2-1	TRBD2	-	TGTGCCAGTAGTCTGGGACTAGCGGGGCCTAGCGAGCAGTTCTTC	CASSLGLAGPSEQFF
TRBV6-9	TRBJ2-7	TRBD2	-	TGTGCCAGCAGCGCTTCCGGGACTAGCGGTTACGAGCAGTACTTC	CASSASGTSGYEQYF
TRBV7-8	TRBJ2-1	TRBD1	-	TGTGCCAGCAGCCCCCCCCCGGGACAGATCGATGAGCAGTTCTTC	CASSPPPGQIDEQFF
TRBV7-2	TRBJ2-1	-	-	TGTGCCAGCAGCCCCTACCCTATATCCTACAATGAGCAGTTCTTC	CASSPYPISYNEQFF
TRBV30	TRBJ1-4	TRBD1	once	TGTGCCTGGACAGGGGGTGAAAAACTGTTTTTT	CAWTGGEKLFF
TRBV4-1	TRBJ1-6	TRBD1	-	TGCGCCAGCAGCCAAGATAGGGACAGGGTGGGTAATTCACCCCTCCACTTT	CASSQDRDRVGNSPLHF
TRBV28	TRBJ2-3	TRBD2	-	TGTGCCAGCAGTTTAGTGGCGGGAGGCCTTGTAGATACGCAGTATTTT	CASSLVAGGLVDTQYF
TRBV28	TRBJ1-1	-	-	TGTGCCAGCATCCTTGCTTGGGGGGCTGAAGCTTTCTTT	CASILAWGAEAFF
TRBV6-5	TRBJ1-5	TRBD1	-	TGTGCCAGCAGTTACTCGGGACAGGGGATAGATCAGCCCCAGCATTTT	CASSYSGQGIDQPQHF
TRBV13	TRBJ2-3	TRBD2	-	TGTGCCAGCAGCTTAGGAGCTAGCGGGGGGGCCACAGATACGCAGTATTTT	CASSLGASGGATDTQYF
TRBV19	TRBJ1-5	TRBD1	-	TGTGCCAGTAGTATTGACAGGGGGCCGGGTCAGCCCCAGCATTTT	CASSIDRGPGQPQHF
TRBV2	TRBJ1-1	-	-	TGTGCCAGCAGAGAACGTGGTTCAGTACCGAACACTGAAGCTTTCTTT	CASRERGSVPNTEAFF